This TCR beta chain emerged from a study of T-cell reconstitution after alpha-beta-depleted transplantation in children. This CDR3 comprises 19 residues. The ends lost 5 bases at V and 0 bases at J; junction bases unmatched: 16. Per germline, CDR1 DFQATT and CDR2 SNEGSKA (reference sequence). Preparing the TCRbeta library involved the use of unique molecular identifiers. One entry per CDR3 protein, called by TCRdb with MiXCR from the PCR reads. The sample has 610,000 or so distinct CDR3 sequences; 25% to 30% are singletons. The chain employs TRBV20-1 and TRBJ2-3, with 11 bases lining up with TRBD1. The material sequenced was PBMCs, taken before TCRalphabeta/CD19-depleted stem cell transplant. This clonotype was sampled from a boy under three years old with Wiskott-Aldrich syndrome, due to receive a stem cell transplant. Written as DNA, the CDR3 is TGCAGTGCTTCCGGGACAGGGGGGTCGGGCGGCGTAAGCACAGATACGCAGTATTTT. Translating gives CSASGTGGSGGVSTDTQYF.